These 5 T cell receptor beta chains were all obtained from the same sample, sequenced in a study of OX40 agonist ivuxolimab in advanced cancers. TCRdb's table, derived via immunoSEQ multiplex PCR, lists solely in-frame clones and lacks some. The sample lists tens of thousands of clones; 70% to 90% were seen once. The source material was CD4+ or CD8+ T cells sorted from blood, sampled in a trial of the OX40 agonist ivuxolimab. Receptor source: an adult with an advanced solid tumor such as melanoma, head and neck, liver or kidney cancer.

The chain carries TRBV6-1 and TRBJ1-5, with D uncertain. With 8 bases removed from V and 0 bases from J, the gap between germline ends came to 8 bases. There are 13 residues in the CDR3. Germline V CDR1 and CDR2: MNHNS, SASEGT. The DNA of the CDR3 is TGTGCCAGCGGGGTTAATAGCAATCAGCCCCAGCATTTT. Translated, it gives CASGVNSNQPQHF.

This clone has a single count. The V call is TRBV5-4, the J call TRBJ1-6; TRBD1 might be the D (5 bases). CDR3 length: 14 amino acids. V was clipped by 0 bases and J by 10 bases, with 11 bases between them. The germline V gene has CDR1 SGHNT and CDR2 YYREEE (reference sequence). CDR3: CASSLGQGDSPLHF. The CDR3 nucleotides read TGTGCCAGCAGCTTGGGGCAGGGAGACTCACCCCTCCACTTT.

The chain carries TRBV28 and TRBJ1-4; tentative D call: TRBD1 (6 bases). Germline CDR1 MDHEN, CDR2 SYDVKM. The length of the CDR3 is 16 residues. The V end lost 5 bases, the J end lost 11 bases, and 24 bases lay between the germline ends. CDR3 bases: TGTGCCAGCAGTCCCCAAAGACAGGCCCTAATTTTGAAACTGTTTTTT. Translating it yields CASSPQRQALILKLFF.

The J gene is TRBJ2-7, the V gene TRBV5-1; D is unclear. This CDR3 region has 15 residues. CDR1 and CDR2 (germline): SGHRS, YFSETQ. Trimming pared 4 bases from V and 7 bases from J, leaving 21 bases between. CDR3 loop: CASSATPDLLGEQYF. CDR3 bases: TGCGCCAGCAGCGCCACCCCCGATCTACTGGGAGAGCAGTACTTC.

Details on this clone: Compared with germline, one end of the junction differs, possibly owing to a read error. V and J are TRBV11-3 and TRBJ2-2; D is undetermined. CDR1 is SGHNT and CDR2 is YENEEA in the germline V gene. There are 14 residues in the CDR3. The DNA for the CDR3 is TGTGCCAGCGGCTTCAGCTCGAACACCGGGGAGCTGTTTTTT. This sequence encodes CASGFSSNTGELFF.